The clone carrying this T cell receptor (beta chain) was seen just once. The data originate from a study of technical replicates of blood from several donors. Deletions cut 4 bases from V and 10 bases from J, with 13 bases between. CDR1 and CDR2 from the germline V gene are MGHRA and YSYEKL. The length of the CDR3 is 12 residues. Sequencing was performed with immunoSEQ multiplex PCR; in TCRdb, only in-frame clones are kept and a portion is missing. The data contain about 61,000 clones, approximately 97% of them seen just once; the ten biggest clones take up 0.15% to 0.25%. The sequence came from a human donor in good health. The sequencing sample was made of T cells isolated from PBMCs. V gene TRBV4-1 combines with J gene TRBJ1-1; D gene uncertain. The CDR3 is CASSPPGHPAFF. The CDR3 DNA reads TGCGCCAGCAGCCCTCCCGGTCACCCAGCTTTCTTT.